This T cell receptor (beta chain) was recovered during a study of T cell responses to AZD1222 COVID-19 vaccine (dated by TCRdb to the early 2020s). Background for the entire study: A total of over 230 trial participants underwent TCR sequencing, of whom some 200 had received two doses of AZD1222 and around 25 had received two doses of the MenACWY control vaccine. Enrollment into the trials was organized by age into subgroups of 18-55, 56-69 and 70-plus years, and those subgroups contained roughly 150, 30 and 60 TCR-sequenced participants, respectively.

The label giving this sample's time point can be read as: baseline before first vaccination. The treatment or condition label here, explained by the study, means: meningococcal conjugate vaccine given as trial control. Samples from vaccinated people were obtained from the UK trials COV001 and COV002, which included a single-blind randomized controlled phase 2/3 trial of AZD1222 (ChAdOx1 nCoV-19) in healthy adults. For TCRbeta chain sequencing, PBMC samples from trial participants were taken at day 0 and at day 28 after the second dose. The CDR3 regions of human TCRbeta chains were subjected to immunosequencing. In the source study's methods: Repertoire TCRs were checked for matches against a reference library of SARS-CoV-2-specific TCRs that had been generated using the MIRA antigen-specificity platform. Breadth was defined as the fraction of unique TCRs that were SARS-CoV-2-associated, and depth was defined as the fraction of total T cells that were SARS-CoV-2-associated. Using the MIRA data, every spike-specific TCR was mapped to the spike region that the TCR reacted to and assigned to either a CD4 or a CD8 class. Log10-transformed breadth and depth values were compared by one-way ANOVA with Sidak's multiple comparisons tests. TCRdb mirrors the immuneACCESS table, restricted to in-frame sequences. Some clones are absent from its copies; in checked studies, under half trace to an unresolved V gene, and the reason for the others is unknown. V and J calls plus clone size are reproduced from that table; the DNA served to infer D and trimming. The sample yields roughly 80,000 clones; approximately 88% were counted once. The ten largest clones capture about 5% of the sample.

What the study reported, not specific to this receptor: The whole spike protein was spanned by vaccine-associated CD4 TCRs, and dominant responses were seen in regions 160-218 and 743-854. Because no day 14 peak-response samples were available, repertoires were characterized only after the peak T cell response. After two AZD1222 doses, both the breadth and the depth of spike-specific TCRs were significantly higher than at day 0 and than in MenACWY recipients. Reportedly, close to half of the unique spike-specific TCRs recognized epitopes lying outside the regions that are mutated in the B.1.351 and B.1.1.7 variants. Conclusions about previously exposed vaccinees are limited because only five to seven AZD1222 recipients were SARS-CoV-2 seropositive at baseline. The 56-69-year group was small, and its depth increase did not reach significance, likely because of low power. Participants were mostly white British and included more females than males, and it was suggested by the authors that clonal diversity may have been underestimated.

CDR1 and CDR2 are read off the germline V gene as SGHRS and YFSETQ. Trimming at the junction amounts to 2 bases on V and 8 bases on J, and the germline ends lie 14 bases apart. The CDR3 runs 14 amino acids, cysteine and phenylalanine included. This entry keeps only the CDR3 DNA: 42 bases, framed from base 1. On this clone itself: The target of this receptor is not known. Base-call qualities are not available, and no considerably larger clone is one nucleotide away.

This receptor was obtained from an adult in good health. The sequence links TRBV5-1 to TRBJ2-1, with TRBD2 tentatively as D gene (6 bases match). The material sequenced was peripheral blood, taken on day 0 of MenACWY control vaccination. In nucleotide form, the sequence is TGCGCCAGCAGCTTCGGGAGTCCGGGCCATGAGCAGTTCTTC. This codes for CASSFGSPGHEQFF.